The 3 T cell receptor beta chains below come from one sample, sequenced in a study of T cells after yellow fever vaccination. TCRdb recomputed calls from the 5' RACE reads with MiXCR, one row per CDR3 protein. The sample holds roughly 340,000 distinct CDR3 sequences; roughly 4% are singletons and the top ten take approximately 24%. The material was PBMCs, obtained 5 days after the yellow fever booster vaccination. The receptor set was obtained from a man between 18 and 29 years old who received the YFV17D yellow fever vaccine.

This clonotype was seen many times. The chain is built from TRBV3-1 and TRBJ2-1, with D perhaps given as TRBD1 or TRBD2 (6 bases each). V was shortened by 4 bases and J by 6 bases, with 16 bases between the two germline ends. Germline lookup yields CDR1 LGHDT and CDR2 YNNKEL (reference sequence). The CDR3 contains 15 residues. The CDR3 sequence: CASSRPTGGRNEQFF. CDR3 nucleotide sequence: TGTGCCAGCAGCCGCCCAACTGGGGGGCGCAATGAGCAGTTCTTC.

This clonotype was seen a handful of times. The rearrangement joins TRBV11-2 to TRBJ2-1; possible D gene TRBD1, 6 bases. The germline V gene has CDR1 SGHAT and CDR2 FQNNGV. The V gene lost 5 bases and the J gene lost 6 bases, with 17 bases spanning the gap. This CDR3 has 15 amino acids. The CDR3 is CASSQGPGATNEQFF. CDR3 sequence (DNA): TGTGCCAGCAGCCAGGGGCCAGGGGCCACCAATGAGCAGTTCTTC.

This clonotype was counted at least ten times. The chain links TRBV5-1 to TRBJ1-2; a possible D gene is TRBD1 (6 bases). The CDR3 loop spans 13 amino acids. V was clipped by 4 bases and J by 4 bases, with 11 bases between them. Germline V lookup: CDR1 SGHRS, CDR2 YFSETQ. CDR3 sequence (DNA): TGCGCCAGCAGCATAACAGGGAGCTATGGCTACACCTTC. Its translation: CASSITGSYGYTF.